This TCR beta chain derives from a study of blood T cell repertoires in COVID-19. In the study overall: PBMCs, B-cell-depleted T cells, or T cells were the source of the cDNA or gDNA that made up the material.

Per the authors' pipeline: Amplifying reference gene primers gave estimates of nucleated cell counts. The data were produced by immunoSEQ multiplex PCR, yet TCRdb's version contains in-frame clones alone and is incomplete. V and J calls and clone size come straight from that table; D and trimming were deduced from the DNA. This table holds over 150,000 clones, roughly four fifths found once. This CDR3 has 15 residues. Trimming shortened V by 0 bases and J by 2 bases, and 10 bases separated the two germline ends. Germline V gene lookup returns CDR1 LGHNA and CDR2 YSLEER. This receptor was identified in a woman of 80 years or more with acute or convalescent COVID-19. Sequenced input: peripheral blood. This sequence joins TRBV4-3 and TRBJ1-1, with D unclear. The CDR3 nucleotides are TGCGCCAGCAGCCAAGAGCACCGACTAAACACTGAAGCTTTCTTT. Translating it yields CASSQEHRLNTEAFF.